In this sample, the clone carrying this T cell receptor beta chain turned up many times. Its specificity is not known. The sample originates from a study of T-cell reconstitution after alpha-beta-depleted transplantation in children. Findings and limits, study-wide: The origin of high day-60 TCRbeta diversity in some patients lay in surviving recipient T cells and thymic progenitors.

Germline V gives CDR1 SGHVS, CDR2 FQNEAQ. The CDR3 spans 14 residues. V lost 5 bases, J lost 5 bases, and 15 bases lay in between. Unique molecular identifiers were used in preparing the TCRbeta library. From the PCR reads, TCRdb called clonotypes with MiXCR, one entry per CDR3 protein. This table has some 310,000 distinct CDR3 sequences, approximately 23% appearing once. The clonotype originates from a male patient aged 10 to 17 who had a stem cell transplant for acute lymphoblastic leukemia, so the T cells may come from the graft donor. The V gene is TRBV7-8, the J gene TRBJ1-2; D remains ambiguous. The input for sequencing was PBMCs, mostly from graft donor cells, taken 180 days after TCRalphabeta/CD19-depleted stem cell transplant. The CDR3 bases are TGTGCCAGCAGCCCAAACGTGGACCCGTATGGCTACACCTTC. It specifies CASSPNVDPYGYTF. Supplemented by reference TRBV7-8 and TRBJ1-2, the full variable domain reads GAGVSQSPRYKVAKRGQDVALRCDPISGHVSLFWYQQALGQGPEFLTYFQNEAQLDKSGLPSDRFFAERPEGSVSTLKIQRTQQEDSAVYLCASSPNVDPYGYTFGSGTRLTVV.